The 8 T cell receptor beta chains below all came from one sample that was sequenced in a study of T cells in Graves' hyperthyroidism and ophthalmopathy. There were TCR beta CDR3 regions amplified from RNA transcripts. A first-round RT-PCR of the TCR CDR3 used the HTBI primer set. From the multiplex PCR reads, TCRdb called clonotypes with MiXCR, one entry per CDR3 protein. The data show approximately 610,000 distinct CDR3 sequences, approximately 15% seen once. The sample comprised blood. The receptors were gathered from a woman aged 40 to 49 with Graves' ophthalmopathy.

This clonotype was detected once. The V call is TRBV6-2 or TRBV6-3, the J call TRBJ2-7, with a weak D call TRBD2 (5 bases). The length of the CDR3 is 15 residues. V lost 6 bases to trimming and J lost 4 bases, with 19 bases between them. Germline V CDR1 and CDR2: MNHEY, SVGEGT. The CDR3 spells CASRAAAVQGYEQYF. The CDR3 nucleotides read TGTGCCAGCAGGGCAGCGGCAGTTCAAGGGTACGAGCAGTACTTC.

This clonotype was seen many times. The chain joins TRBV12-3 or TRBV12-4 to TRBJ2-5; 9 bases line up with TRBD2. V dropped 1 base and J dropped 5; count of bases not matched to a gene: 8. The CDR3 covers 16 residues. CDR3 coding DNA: TGTGCCAGCAGTTTAGGAGCGGGAGGCAGGAGGGAGACCCAGTACTTC. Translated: CASSLGAGGRRETQYF.

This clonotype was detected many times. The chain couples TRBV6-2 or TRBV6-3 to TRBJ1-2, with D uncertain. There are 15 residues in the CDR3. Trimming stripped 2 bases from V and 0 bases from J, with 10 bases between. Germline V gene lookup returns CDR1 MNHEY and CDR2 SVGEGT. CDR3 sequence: CASSYPQDSNYGYTF. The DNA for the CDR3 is TGTGCCAGCAGTTACCCCCAAGACTCTAACTATGGCTACACCTTC.

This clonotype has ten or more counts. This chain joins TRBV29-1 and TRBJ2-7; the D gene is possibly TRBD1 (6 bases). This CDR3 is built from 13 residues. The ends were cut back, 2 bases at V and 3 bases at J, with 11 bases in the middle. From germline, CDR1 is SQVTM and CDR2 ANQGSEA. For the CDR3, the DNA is TGCAGCGTTGAATTCCTGGACAGCTACGAGCAGTACTTC. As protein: CSVEFLDSYEQYF.

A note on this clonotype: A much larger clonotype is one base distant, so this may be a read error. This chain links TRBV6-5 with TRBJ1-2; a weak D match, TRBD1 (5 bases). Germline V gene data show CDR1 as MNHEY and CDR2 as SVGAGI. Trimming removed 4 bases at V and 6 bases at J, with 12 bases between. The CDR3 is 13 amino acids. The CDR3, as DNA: TGTGCCAGCAGTTTTCGACAGCGGGATGGCTACACCTTC. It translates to CASSFRQRDGYTF.

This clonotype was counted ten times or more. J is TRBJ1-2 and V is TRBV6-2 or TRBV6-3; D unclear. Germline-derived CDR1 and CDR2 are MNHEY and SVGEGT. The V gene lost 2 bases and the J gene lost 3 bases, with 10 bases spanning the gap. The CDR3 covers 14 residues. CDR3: CASSYVGLHYGYTF. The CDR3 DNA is TGTGCCAGCAGTTACGTGGGCCTGCACTATGGCTACACCTTC.

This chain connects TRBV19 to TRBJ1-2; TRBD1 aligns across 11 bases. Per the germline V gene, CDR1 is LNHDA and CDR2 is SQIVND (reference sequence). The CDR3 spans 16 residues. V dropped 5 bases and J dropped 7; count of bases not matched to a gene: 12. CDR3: CASSARTGGASSGYTF. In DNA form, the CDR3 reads TGTGCCAGTAGTGCCCGGACAGGGGGCGCGTCCTCTGGCTACACCTTC.

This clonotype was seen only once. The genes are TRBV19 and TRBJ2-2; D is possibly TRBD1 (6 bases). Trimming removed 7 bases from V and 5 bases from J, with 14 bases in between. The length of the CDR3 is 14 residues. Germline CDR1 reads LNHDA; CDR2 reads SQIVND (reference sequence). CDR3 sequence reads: CASKRNRETGELFF. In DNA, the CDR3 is TGTGCCAGTAAACGGAACAGGGAAACCGGGGAGCTGTTTTTT. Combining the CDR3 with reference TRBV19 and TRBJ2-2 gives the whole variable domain DGGITQSPKYLFRKEGQNVTLSCEQNLNHDAMYWYRQDPGQGLRLIYYSQIVNDFQKGDIAEGYSVSREKKESFPLTVTSAQKNPTAFYLCASKRNRETGELFFGEGSRLTVL.